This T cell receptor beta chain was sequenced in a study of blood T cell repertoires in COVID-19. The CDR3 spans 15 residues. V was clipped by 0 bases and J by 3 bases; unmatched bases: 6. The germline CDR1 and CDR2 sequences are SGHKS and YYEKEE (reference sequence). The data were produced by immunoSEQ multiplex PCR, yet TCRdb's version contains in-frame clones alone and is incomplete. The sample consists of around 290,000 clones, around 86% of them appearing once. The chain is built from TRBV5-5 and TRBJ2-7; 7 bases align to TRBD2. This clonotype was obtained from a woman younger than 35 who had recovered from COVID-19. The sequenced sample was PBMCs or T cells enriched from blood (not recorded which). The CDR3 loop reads CASSLDLAVYYEQYF. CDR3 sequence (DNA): TGTGCCAGCAGCTTGGATCTAGCGGTTTACTACGAGCAGTACTTC. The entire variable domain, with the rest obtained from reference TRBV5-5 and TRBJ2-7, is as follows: DAGVTQSPTHLIKTRGQQVTLRCSPISGHKSVSWYQQVLGQGPQFIFQYYEKEERGRGNFPDRFSARQFPNYSSELNVNALLLGDSALYLCASSLDLAVYYEQYFGPGTRLTVT.